This is a list of T cell receptor beta chains from one sample in a study of shared clonotypes between healthy human individuals. The repertoire was sequenced with immunoSEQ multiplex PCR; TCRdb's copy has only in-frame clones and lacks some. This table holds hundreds of thousands of clones, around 93% found once. Sequencing was done on a sample of naive CD8+ T cells sorted from blood. Receptors originate from a man younger than 45 in good health. CDR3s leave out the opening cysteine and the closing phenylalanine or tryptophan. Only part of the rows carry a size: once, few, many, or a class if the clone is expanded.

clone size: -
V gene: TRBV7-6
J gene: TRBJ2-1
CDR3 protein: ASSFLSEEDLSSYNEQF

clone size: -
V gene: TRBV9
J gene: TRBJ2-6
CDR3 protein: ASSDRGAGANVLT

clone size: -
V gene: TRBV15
J gene: TRBJ2-5
CDR3 protein: ATSPGLAIETQY

clone size: -
V gene: TRBV15
J gene: TRBJ2-1
CDR3 protein: ATSRDLPAGDHNEQF

clone size: -
V gene: TRBV5-5
J gene: TRBJ1-1
CDR3 protein: ASSLSARTEAF

clone size: -
V gene: TRBV5-8
J gene: TRBJ1-2
CDR3 protein: ASTIDRMDGYT

clone size: -
V gene: TRBV20-1
J gene: TRBJ2-1
CDR3 protein: SASSYEQF

clone size: once
V gene: TRBV11-1
J gene: TRBJ2-3
CDR3 protein: ASSLFPLATSSTDTQY

clone size: -
V gene: TRBV20-1
J gene: TRBJ1-2
CDR3 protein: SAMTGLGYT

clone size: -
V gene: TRBV28
J gene: TRBJ1-2
CDR3 protein: ASRQRGTGHGYT

clone size: -
V gene: TRBV5-4
J gene: TRBJ2-7
CDR3 protein: AYRGTATYEQY

clone size: -
V gene: TRBV27
J gene: TRBJ2-7
CDR3 protein: ASTPSGYYEQY

clone size: -
V gene: TRBV5-1
J gene: TRBJ2-2
CDR3 protein: ASSSEPGQVESGELF

clone size: -
V gene: TRBV14
J gene: TRBJ2-3
CDR3 protein: ASSQRQGAASTDTQY

clone size: -
V gene: TRBV7-6
J gene: TRBJ2-7
CDR3 protein: ASRGGTYEQY

clone size: -
V gene: TRBV28
J gene: TRBJ2-6
CDR3 protein: ASSPRQGSGANVLT

clone size: -
V gene: TRBV7-9
J gene: TRBJ2-7
CDR3 protein: ASSFLAGGYEQY

clone size: -
V gene: TRBV9
J gene: TRBJ1-4
CDR3 protein: ASSTITRGGDGEKLF

clone size: -
V gene: TRBV9
J gene: TRBJ2-6
CDR3 protein: ASSVVDASSGANVLT

clone size: -
V gene: TRBV23-1
J gene: TRBJ2-7
CDR3 protein: ASSQSFFRTGAYEQY

clone size: -
V gene: TRBV4-1
J gene: TRBJ2-7
CDR3 protein: ASSPLGDMAYEQY

clone size: -
V gene: TRBV10-1
J gene: TRBJ2-1
CDR3 protein: ASSFRQSNEQF

clone size: -
V gene: TRBV5-4
J gene: TRBJ2-1
CDR3 protein: ASSMTGTGAGGASYNEQF

clone size: -
V gene: TRBV29-1
J gene: TRBJ2-7
CDR3 protein: SADLTGFDEQY

clone size: few
V gene: TRBV27
J gene: TRBJ2-7
CDR3 protein: ASGLHVQY

clone size: -
V gene: TRBV5-1
J gene: TRBJ2-7
CDR3 protein: ASGPSLTWGTYEQY

clone size: -
V gene: TRBV27
J gene: TRBJ2-7
CDR3 protein: ASSPTGFRALIEQY

clone size: -
V gene: TRBV7-9
J gene: TRBJ1-4
CDR3 protein: ASSFGRQVDEKLF

clone size: -
V gene: TRBV7-9
J gene: TRBJ2-2
CDR3 protein: ASSFTEVTGELF

clone size: -
V gene: TRBV28
J gene: TRBJ2-3
CDR3 protein: ASSLIRLAENTDTQY

clone size: -
V gene: TRBV6-5
J gene: TRBJ1-2
CDR3 protein: ASTHGDGYT

clone size: -
V gene: TRBV29-1
J gene: TRBJ1-2
CDR3 protein: SVRGGNYGYT

clone size: once
V gene: TRBV5-8
J gene: TRBJ2-2
CDR3 protein: ASSLAFLSPETGELF

clone size: -
V gene: TRBV11-2
J gene: TRBJ2-7
CDR3 protein: ASSQVLRTTYEQY

clone size: -
V gene: TRBV27
J gene: TRBJ1-4
CDR3 protein: ASSERQLNEKLF

clone size: -
V gene: TRBV15
J gene: TRBJ2-5
CDR3 protein: ATTGGYQETQY

clone size: -
V gene: TRBV27
J gene: TRBJ2-1
CDR3 protein: ASSVDQRSTYNEQF

clone size: -
V gene: TRBV27
J gene: TRBJ2-7
CDR3 protein: ASSLSGGGNYEQY

clone size: -
V gene: TRBV15
J gene: TRBJ2-7
CDR3 protein: ATSRARESEQY

clone size: -
V gene: TRBV7-9
J gene: TRBJ2-7
CDR3 protein: ASSPPSYYEQY

clone size: -
V gene: TRBV7-6
J gene: TRBJ1-2
CDR3 protein: ASSHLLGGTDGYT

clone size: -
V gene: TRBV29-1
J gene: TRBJ1-1
CDR3 protein: SVAGGYTEAF

clone size: -
V gene: TRBV2
J gene: TRBJ1-1
CDR3 protein: ASSEATANTEAF

clone size: -
V gene: TRBV4-1
J gene: TRBJ1-4
CDR3 protein: ASSQDHRGEEKLF

clone size: -
V gene: TRBV7-9
J gene: TRBJ1-4
CDR3 protein: ASSFDRGGFEKLF

clone size: -
V gene: TRBV7-9
J gene: TRBJ1-2
CDR3 protein: ASSFVTGLDGLGYT

clone size: -
V gene: TRBV11-2
J gene: TRBJ2-5
CDR3 protein: ASSLGILAGGETQY

clone size: -
V gene: TRBV25-1
J gene: TRBJ2-1
CDR3 protein: ASSELAGGLNEQF

clone size: -
V gene: TRBV19
J gene: TRBJ2-1
CDR3 protein: ASSITLAYNEQF

clone size: -
V gene: TRBV9
J gene: TRBJ1-5
CDR3 protein: ASSPGGTGDQPQH